The TCR beta chain described here comes from a study of cytomegalovirus exposure and HLA in healthy donors. Unmatched junction bases numbered 6, after V lost 0 bases and J lost 4 bases. Germline V gene data show CDR1 as MNHEY and CDR2 as SMNVEV (reference sequence). The length of the CDR3 is 17 residues. General observations from the study: TCR sequences were mostly rare, though some public TCRs occurred in many donors. The tendency of first-cohort TCR clusters to co-occur in the roughly 130 validation repertoires emerged from a later analysis.

About this clone: Antigen unknown.

Sequenced by immunoSEQ multiplex PCR; TCRdb stores in-frame clones only, minus some. The sample has under 200,000 clones, around 92% seen once; the top ten hold 4% to 5%. The chain is built from TRBV27 and TRBJ2-2; TRBD2 matches 9 bases. The receptor was isolated from a man aged 18 to 29 in good health and CMV-seropositive. Sequenced material: PBMCs. The CDR3 DNA sequence: TGTGCCAGCAGTTTATCTAGCGGGAGAATGTTCACCGGGGAGCTGTTTTTT. Amino acids: CASSLSSGRMFTGELFF.